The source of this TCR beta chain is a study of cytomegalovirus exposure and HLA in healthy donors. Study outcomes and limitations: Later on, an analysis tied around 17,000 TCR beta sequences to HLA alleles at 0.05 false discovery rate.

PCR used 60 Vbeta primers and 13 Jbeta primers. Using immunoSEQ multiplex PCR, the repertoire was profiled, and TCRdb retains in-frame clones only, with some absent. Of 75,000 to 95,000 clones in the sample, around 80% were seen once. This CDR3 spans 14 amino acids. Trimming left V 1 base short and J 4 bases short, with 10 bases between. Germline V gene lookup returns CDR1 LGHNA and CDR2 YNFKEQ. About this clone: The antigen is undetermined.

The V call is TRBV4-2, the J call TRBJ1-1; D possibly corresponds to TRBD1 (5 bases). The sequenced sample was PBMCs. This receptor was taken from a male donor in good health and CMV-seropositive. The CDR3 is CASSQAQGGTEAFF. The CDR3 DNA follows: TGTGCCAGCAGCCAAGCGCAGGGTGGCACTGAAGCTTTCTTT.